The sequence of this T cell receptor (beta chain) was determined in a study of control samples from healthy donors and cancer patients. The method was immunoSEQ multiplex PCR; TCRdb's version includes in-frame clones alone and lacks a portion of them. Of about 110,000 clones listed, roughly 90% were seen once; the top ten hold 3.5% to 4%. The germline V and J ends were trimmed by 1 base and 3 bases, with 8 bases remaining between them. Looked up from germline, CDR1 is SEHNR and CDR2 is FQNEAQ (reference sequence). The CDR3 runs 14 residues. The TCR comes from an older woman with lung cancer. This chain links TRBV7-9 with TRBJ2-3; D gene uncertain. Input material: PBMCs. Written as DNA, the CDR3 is TGTGCCAGCAGCTTAGAACCCATGACAGATACGCAGTATTTT. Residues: CASSLEPMTDTQYF.